This record concerns one T cell receptor beta chain sequence. Its antigen is not yet known. No much larger clone is present one base from it, and per-base qualities are unavailable. The CDR3 sequence holds 14 residues, the cysteine and phenylalanine included. Only the CDR3 DNA is retained, 42 bases long and in frame from the first base. Trimming accounts for 2 bases at V and 4 bases at J, while the number of junction bases matched to no gene is 3. Via the germline V gene (reference sequence), CDR1 is MNHEY and CDR2 SMNVEV. The donors were healthy, HIV-negative adults with no recently reported acute infections or vaccinations. Only Caucasian adults living in Nashville, Tennessee, USA were represented among the donors. CD4+ T cells were enriched through magnetic negative selection, after which naive cells were positively selected on CD45RA and the remaining negative fraction served as the memory subset. Blood was collected by leukapheresis, and PBMCs were isolated by Ficoll-Histopaque density gradient centrifugation and then cryopreserved in liquid nitrogen vapor phase. Analytical flow cytometry was used to check the purity and quantity of every magnetically sorted T cell population. From each sorted fraction, genomic DNA was isolated and quantified by UV absorbance on a Nanodrop 2000c.

Using the deep immunoSEQ assay, TCR CDR3 regions were amplified from genomic DNA by multiplex PCR. Extracted genomic DNA from each cell subset was spread evenly across all wells of several immunoSEQ 96-well plates, with each plate serving as a replicate. Each replicate PCR for sorted subsets received about 210 ng genomic DNA, equal to 30,000 or so T cell genomes. The purified libraries were quantified using a Qubit 3.0 fluorometer, sized with a Bioanalyzer 2100, and then quantified again using the KAPA Library Quantification kit. Each immunoSEQ 96-well plate was sequenced on its own single-read 150-cycle Illumina NextSeq 550 flow cell. The study's own analysis went as follows. Because the immunoSEQ output included only junctional sequences and no quality scores, the filtering could not be the same as the filtering used for full-length reads. Sequences were annotated with PyIR, a Python wrapper for IgBLAST v1.9, using IMGT germline references to assign V/J genes and CDR3. Any read was removed if the V/J assignment was weak (E-value above 1e-6), the CDR3 was missing, or the read contained stop codons, out-of-frame junctions, or ambiguous translated residues. A V3J clonotype was defined by an identical inferred V gene, J gene, and CDR3 amino acid sequence. Percentage overlap between repertoires was computed as shared unique clonotypes divided by the size of the smaller repertoire. Three approaches were used to assess repertoire richness: RTK rarefaction, the Chao1 estimator, and Recon v2.1 estimates of unobserved clonotypes. For all TCRbeta clonotypes obtained by the gDNA method from four donors, generation probabilities were computed with OLGA. TCRdb's version of the immuneACCESS table is confined to in-frame rearrangements and falls short of the full clone set. An unresolved V gene accounts for under half of the shortfall where checked; the remainder is of unknown origin. That table gives V, J and clone size, and the DNA gave D and trimming. The sample table records 1,500,000 or so clones; 96% of these occur just once. The ten largest clones capture roughly 1.2% of the sample.

This sample is drawn from a study of shared clonotypes between healthy human individuals (dated by TCRdb to the early 2020s). About the full investigation: The cohort comprised a couple of women and a few men aged 18 to 49 years. Per donor, three plates each were used for CD4 naive and CD4 memory, two for CD8 naive, and one for CD8 memory. The study deeply sequenced blood TCR repertoires of several healthy adults to estimate repertoire size and the extent of clonotype sharing between individuals. Different laboratories and diverse techniques were used to prepare libraries and sequence TCR repertoires, to increase sequencing depth and limit assay-specific biases. Per donor, leukapheresis produced somewhere between about 0.94 and 9.5 billion PBMCs.

What the authors observed across the whole study: Because the study included a small number of donors, the genetic and exposure-history diversity represented was limited. Sampling was limited to blood, and TCR repertoires in tissue likely differ from TCR repertoires in blood. Even with the large sequencing depth, rarefaction of the sorted-subset datasets indicated that sequencing was incomplete. Clonotypes shared by all four sorted-subset donors showed higher generation probabilities than non-shared clonotypes. Sharing across several donors was observed for around 4.8% of naive CD4, about 4% of naive CD8, 2.3% of memory CD4, and 0.4% of memory CD8 clonotypes. Pairwise subsampling indicated that sequencing depth was expected to affect the degree of clonotype sharing among donors. Larger estimated clonotype richness was generally found for naive subsets than for memory subsets.

The sequence is built from TRBV27 and TRBJ2-3; TRBD2 lines up with 7 middle nucleotides. The source material was naive CD4+ T cells sorted from blood. Taken with the paper, the label for cell subset or site translates to: CD45RA+ positively selected. The clonotype originates from a man aged 25-45 years in good health. The CDR3 sequence is CASSLAGVADTQYF. The DNA is TGTGCCAGCAGTTTAGCGGGAGTGGCAGATACGCAGTATTTT.